One sample yielded the 15 T cell receptor beta chains listed below, sequenced in a study of shared clonotypes between healthy human individuals (dated by TCRdb to the early 2020s). Library method: the immunoSEQ multiplex PCR assay. TCRdb limited this immuneACCESS table to in-frame rearrangements with V and J called. A share of clones is missing; checked studies link under half to unresolved V genes, and the rest is unexplained. The sample contains 950,000 to 1,100,000 clones, about 75% of them found a single time. The top ten constitute around 1.5% of the sample. Sequencing was done on a sample of memory CD4+ T cells sorted from blood. What this sample's cell subset or site label stands for: CD45RA-negative fraction. These receptors originate from a man aged 18 to 29 in good health.

The rearrangement links TRBV10-3 to TRBJ1-1, with TRBD1 matching 8 bases. This CDR3 spans 14 amino acids. Germline assignment: CDR1 ENHRY and CDR2 SYGVKD. Trimming at V came to 7 bases and at J to 0 bases, leaving 4 bases not matched to a gene. CDR3 nucleotide sequence: TGTGCCATCATGGGGACAGGAATGAACACTGAAGCTTTCTTT. Translating gives CAIMGTGMNTEAFF.

The chain employs TRBV30 and TRBJ2-1; 8 nucleotides line up with TRBD2. J lost 4 bases, V lost 2 bases, and 4 bases had no gene match. Per the germline V gene, CDR1 is GTSNPN and CDR2 is SVGIG (reference sequence). The CDR3 has 14 residues. The CDR3 region has the DNA TGTGCCTGGAGTCTGTCTAGCGGGTACAATGAGCAGTTCTTC. Its translation is CAWSLSSGYNEQFF.

This clone was recorded once. This chain uses TRBV7-9 with TRBJ2-2, with TRBD2 as a possible D gene (6 bases). The CDR3 spans 14 residues. The germline V gene has CDR1 SEHNR and CDR2 FQNEAQ (reference sequence). The V end lost 5 bases, the J end lost 5 bases, and 12 bases lay between the germline ends. The DNA of the CDR3 is TGTGCCAGCAGCCGGGACTGGAAAACCGGGGAGCTGTTTTTT. Protein: CASSRDWKTGELFF. Based on the CDR3 plus reference TRBV7-9 and TRBJ2-2, the full variable domain is DTGVSQNPRHKITKRGQNVTFRCDPISEHNRLYWYRQTLGQGPEFLTYFQNEAQLEKSRLLSDRFSAERPKGSFSTLEIQRTEQGDSAMYLCASSRDWKTGELFFGEGSRLTVL.

J is TRBJ2-7 and V is TRBV19; TRBD1 might be the D (5 bases). Trimming took off 9 bases at V and 2 bases at J, with 17 bases between the two ends. CDR1 is LNHDA and CDR2 is SQIVND in the germline V gene (reference sequence). The CDR3 covers 14 residues. The chain's CDR3 is CASTARDRPYEQYF. DNA for the CDR3: TGTGCCAGCACCGCCCGCGACAGACCCTACGAGCAGTACTTC.

For the CDR3, the DNA is TGCGCCAGCAGCGGAGGGACAGGGGTACAAGAGACCCAGTACTTC. It yields the protein CASSGGTGVQETQYF. The chain uses TRBV5-1 and TRBJ2-5; 10 positions agree with TRBD1. Germline assignment: CDR1 SGHRS and CDR2 YFSETQ. The length of the CDR3 is 15 residues. V gave up 4 bases and J gave up 2 bases; unmatched junction bases: 5.

This clone has only one observation. For the CDR3, the DNA is TGTGCCAGCTCACCCACGGCCGGGGGACTGGTATACGAGCAGTTCTTC. It encodes CASSPTAGGLVYEQFF. This chain connects TRBV18 to TRBJ2-1; a weak D match, TRBD2 (6 bases). Trimming left V 3 bases short and J 10 bases short, with 22 bases between. The CDR3 length is 16 residues. From germline, CDR1 is KGHSH and CDR2 LQKENI.

This chain joins TRBV29-1 and TRBJ1-1, with 9 bases fitting TRBD1. Per the germline V gene, CDR1 is SQVTM and CDR2 is ANQGSEA. The CDR3 sequence is 16 residues long. With 3 bases clipped from V and 5 bases from J, the junction kept 13 bases outside the gene matches. The CDR3 sequence: CSVEKGRTGVRTEAFF. The CDR3, as DNA: TGCAGCGTTGAGAAGGGTAGGACAGGGGTGAGGACTGAAGCTTTCTTT.

The V call is TRBV5-1, the J call TRBJ1-1; D remains ambiguous. Trimming took 4 bases from V and 0 from J, leaving 7 bases between them. CDR3 length: 13 residues. The germline CDR1 and CDR2 sequences are SGHRS and YFSETQ. CDR3 sequence: CASSAGLNTEAFF. CDR3 sequence (DNA): TGCGCCAGCAGCGCAGGCCTGAACACTGAAGCTTTCTTT. The full variable domain, with the rest looked up from reference TRBV5-1 and TRBJ1-1, is KAGVTQTPRYLIKTRGQQVTLSCSPISGHRSVSWYQQTPGQGLQFLFEYFSETQRNKGNFPGRFSGRQFSNSRSEMNVSTLELGDSALYLCASSAGLNTEAFFGQGTRLTVV.

This rearrangement joins TRBV28 to TRBJ1-2; unclear D gene. V was clipped by 6 bases and J by 0 bases, with 8 bases between them. In germline, CDR1 is MDHEN, CDR2 SYDVKM. The CDR3 length is 13 residues. CDR3 nucleotides: TGTGCCAGCAGCCTACAGCCTAACTATGGCTACACCTTC. Amino acid sequence: CASSLQPNYGYTF.

This clone was observed at least ten times. The V and J genes are TRBV6-1 and TRBJ1-4; D is ambiguous. The CDR3 sequence is 14 residues long. CDR1 is MNHNS and CDR2 is SASEGT in the germline V gene. With 9 bases removed from V and 0 bases from J, the gap between germline ends came to 11 bases. The chain's CDR3 is CASMTGSTNEKLFF. CDR3 bases: TGTGCCAGTATGACGGGCTCAACTAATGAAAAACTGTTTTTT.

The chain carries TRBV11-2 and TRBJ2-5; 7 positions agree with TRBD1. V shed 5 bases and J 11 bases; nucleotides not matched to a gene: 11. The CDR3 length is 13 residues. Germline CDR1 is SGHAT and CDR2 is FQNNGV. The CDR3: CASSVGGQPQQYF. DNA of the CDR3: TGTGCCAGCAGCGTAGGGGGCCAACCGCAGCAGTACTTC.

This clone was observed a few times. The genes are TRBV5-4 and TRBJ2-7; D unclear. V was clipped by 0 bases and J by 7 bases, with 11 bases between them. The CDR3 loop spans 13 amino acids. CDR1 SGHNT and CDR2 YYREEE come from the germline V gene (reference sequence). This chain's CDR3 is CASSLVGVGEQYF. Here the CDR3 DNA reads TGTGCCAGCAGCTTGGTCGGAGTGGGAGAGCAGTACTTC.

V is TRBV4-1 and J is TRBJ2-2; perhaps D is TRBD1 or TRBD2 (5 bases each). The CDR3 runs 15 residues. Germline V gives CDR1 MGHRA, CDR2 YSYEKL. Trimming shortened V by 4 bases and J by 0 bases, and 9 bases separated the two germline ends. CDR3 sequence: CASSRGGSNTGELFF. CDR3 DNA: TGCGCCAGCAGCCGGGGCGGGTCGAACACCGGGGAGCTGTTTTTT.

This clone was found once. The chain combines TRBV6-1 with TRBJ2-1, with D possibly TRBD2 on 5 matching bases. The CDR3 sequence is 13 residues long. Germline-derived CDR1 and CDR2 are MNHNS and SASEGT. Trimming took 10 bases from V and 6 from J, leaving 16 bases between them. The CDR3 coding sequence is TGTGCCACCTCCCGTACTAGTGGCAATGAGCAGTTCTTC. Its protein product is CATSRTSGNEQFF.

The V and J genes are TRBV7-9 and TRBJ1-1, with D unresolved. V lost 4 bases and J lost 3, with 9 bases in between. The CDR3 is 13 residues long. Germline CDR1 SEHNR, CDR2 FQNEAQ (reference sequence). Here the CDR3 reads CASSSDYYTEAFF. CDR3 nucleotides: TGTGCCAGCAGCTCGGATTACTACACTGAAGCTTTCTTT.